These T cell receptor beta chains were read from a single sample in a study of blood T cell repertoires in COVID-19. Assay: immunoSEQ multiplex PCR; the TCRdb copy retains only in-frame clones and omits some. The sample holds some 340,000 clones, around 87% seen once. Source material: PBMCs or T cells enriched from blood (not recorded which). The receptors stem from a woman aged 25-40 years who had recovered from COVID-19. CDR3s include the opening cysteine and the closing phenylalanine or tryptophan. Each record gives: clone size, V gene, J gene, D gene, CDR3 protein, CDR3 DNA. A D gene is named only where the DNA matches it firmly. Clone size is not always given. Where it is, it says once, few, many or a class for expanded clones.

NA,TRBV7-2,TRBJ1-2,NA,CASSLDGGALVGYTF,TGTGCCAGCAGCTTAGATGGGGGGGCGTTGGTTGGCTACACCTTC
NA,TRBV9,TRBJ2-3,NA,CASSPALDTQYF,TGTGCCAGCAGCCCTGCACTTGATACGCAGTATTTT
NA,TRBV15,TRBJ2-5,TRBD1,CATSRVTGGGETQYF,TGTGCCACCAGCAGAGTCACAGGGGGCGGAGAGACCCAGTACTTC
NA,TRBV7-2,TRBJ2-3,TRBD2,CASSPGLVSDTQYF,TGTGCCAGCAGCCCGGGACTAGTGTCTGATACGCAGTATTTT
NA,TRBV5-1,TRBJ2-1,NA,CASSASDPGDEQFF,TGCGCCAGCAGCGCCTCCGACCCAGGGGATGAGCAGTTCTTC
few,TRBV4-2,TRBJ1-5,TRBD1,CASSLREGGSQPQHF,TGTGCCAGCAGCCTCCGAGAAGGGGGCAGTCAGCCCCAGCATTTT
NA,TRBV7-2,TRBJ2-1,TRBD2,CASKRDYNYNEQFF,TGTGCCTCTAAGAGGGACTACAACTACAATGAGCAGTTCTTC
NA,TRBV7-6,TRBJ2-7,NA,CASSPDRGYEQYF,TGTGCCAGCAGCCCGGACAGAGGCTACGAGCAGTACTTC
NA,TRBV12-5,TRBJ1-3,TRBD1,CASGGTVGNTIYF,TGTGCTAGTGGTGGGACAGTGGGAAACACCATATATTTT
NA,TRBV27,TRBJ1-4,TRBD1,CASSFRAPRGVNEKLFF,TGTGCCAGCAGTTTTAGGGCCCCCAGGGGGGTTAATGAAAAACTGTTTTTT
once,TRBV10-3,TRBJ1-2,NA,CAISRRQTPNYGYTF,TGTGCCATCAGTAGGCGACAGACTCCTAACTATGGCTACACCTTC
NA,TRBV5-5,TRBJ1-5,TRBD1,CASSRQGIGQPQHF,TGTGCCAGCAGCCGACAGGGGATCGGGCAGCCCCAGCATTTT
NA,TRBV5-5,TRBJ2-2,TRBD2,CASGRDGTGELFF,TGTGCCAGCGGGAGGGACGGGACCGGGGAGCTGTTTTTT
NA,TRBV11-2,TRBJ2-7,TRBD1,CASSLISWDSAYEQYF,TGTGCCAGCAGCTTAATTTCTTGGGACAGCGCCTACGAGCAGTACTTC
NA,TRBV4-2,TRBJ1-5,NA,CASSQDAGGLQPQHF,TGTGCCAGCAGCCAAGATGCGGGGGGCCTTCAGCCCCAGCATTTT
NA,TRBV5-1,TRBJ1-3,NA,CASSQDSSLSGNTIYF,TGCGCCAGCAGCCAGGACAGCAGCCTCTCTGGAAACACCATATATTTT
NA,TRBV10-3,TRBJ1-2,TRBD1,CAIKGQGRDGYTF,TGTGCCATCAAGGGACAGGGGCGGGATGGCTACACCTTC
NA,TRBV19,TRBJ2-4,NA,CASTTVLTTGKNIQYF,TGTGCCAGTACGACAGTTTTAACGACGGGCAAAAACATTCAGTACTTC
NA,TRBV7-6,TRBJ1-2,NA,CASSLAWGRDHYGYTF,TGTGCCAGCAGCTTAGCGTGGGGCAGGGATCACTATGGCTACACCTTC
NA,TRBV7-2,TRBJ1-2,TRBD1,CASSLDRAYGYTF,TGTGCCAGCAGCTTGGACAGGGCCTATGGCTACACCTTC
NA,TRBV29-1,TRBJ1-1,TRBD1,CSVEVKGGYTEAFF,TGCAGCGTTGAAGTCAAAGGGGGCTACACTGAAGCTTTCTTT
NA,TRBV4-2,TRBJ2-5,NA,CASSPPPSQYF,TGTGCCAGCAGCCCCCCACCTAGCCAGTACTTC
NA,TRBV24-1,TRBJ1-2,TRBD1,CATSDTAGTGNYGYTF,TGTGCCACCAGTGACACTGCCGGGACAGGGAACTATGGCTACACCTTC
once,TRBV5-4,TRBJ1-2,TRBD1,CASSLPPGQGVGYTF,TGTGCCAGCAGCTTGCCTCCGGGACAGGGGGTCGGCTACACCTTC
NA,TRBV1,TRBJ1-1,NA,CTSSQDGEAMNTEAFF,TGCACCAGCAGCCAAGATGGGGAGGCCATGAACACTGAAGCTTTCTTT
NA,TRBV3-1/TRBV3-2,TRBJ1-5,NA,CASSQAGGNLYQPQHF,TGTGCCAGCAGCCAAGCCGGTGGTAACCTTTACCAGCCCCAGCATTTT
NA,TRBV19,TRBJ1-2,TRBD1,CASSVQGAHYGYTF,TGTGCCAGTAGTGTCCAGGGGGCTCACTATGGCTACACCTTC
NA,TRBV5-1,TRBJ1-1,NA,CASSLAPGPVGTEAFF,TGCGCCAGCAGCTTGGCTCCAGGGCCCGTTGGCACTGAAGCTTTCTTT
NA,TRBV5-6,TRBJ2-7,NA,CASSLVAGGYEQYF,TGTGCCAGCAGCTTGGTGGCAGGGGGGTACGAGCAGTACTTC
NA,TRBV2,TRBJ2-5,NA,CACMGPNQETQYF,TGTGCCTGTATGGGCCCCAACCAAGAGACCCAGTACTTC
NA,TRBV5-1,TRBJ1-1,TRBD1,CASSPGQSFEAFF,TGCGCCAGCAGCCCGGGACAGAGCTTTGAAGCTTTCTTT
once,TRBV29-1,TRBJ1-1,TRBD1,CSVGVQGANTEAFF,TGCAGCGTTGGGGTCCAGGGGGCGAACACTGAAGCTTTCTTT
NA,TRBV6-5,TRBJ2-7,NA,CASSKGQGFYEQYF,TGTGCCAGCAGCAAGGGCCAGGGATTTTACGAGCAGTACTTC
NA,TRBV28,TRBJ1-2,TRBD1,CASSGIEGAPNGYTF,TGTGCCAGCAGTGGTATCGAGGGGGCCCCTAACGGCTACACCTTC
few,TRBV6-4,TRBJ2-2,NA,CASSDGQNTGELFF,TGTGCCAGCAGTGACGGACAGAACACCGGGGAGCTGTTTTTT
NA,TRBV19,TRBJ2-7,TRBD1,CASSKDRGMYEQYF,TGTGCCAGTAGTAAGGACAGGGGGATGTACGAGCAGTACTTC
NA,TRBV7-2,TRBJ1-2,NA,CASSLGWGRFF,TGTGCCAGCAGCTTAGGATGGGGCCGATTCTTC
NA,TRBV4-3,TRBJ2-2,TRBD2,CASGVASGPPLGDTGELFF,TGCGCCAGCGGCGTGGCTAGCGGGCCTCCCCTAGGGGACACCGGGGAGCTGTTTTTT
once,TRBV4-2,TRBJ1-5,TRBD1,CASSQAGRGQGPGNQPQHF,TGTGCCAGCAGCCAAGCGGGCAGGGGGCAAGGTCCTGGCAATCAGCCCCAGCATTTT
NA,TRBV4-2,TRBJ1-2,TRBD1,CASSLGTGGAYGYTF,TGTGCCAGCAGCCTCGGGACAGGGGGCGCCTATGGCTACACCTTC
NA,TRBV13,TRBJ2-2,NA,CASSLAYTSNAGELFF,TGTGCCAGCAGCTTAGCATATACTAGTAACGCCGGGGAGCTGTTTTTT
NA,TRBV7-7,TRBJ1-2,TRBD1,CASSRRGRAYGYTF,TGTGCCAGCAGCCGCAGGGGGCGCGCCTATGGCTACACCTTC
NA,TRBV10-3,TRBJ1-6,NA,CAISDGGWRDSPLHF,TGTGCCATCAGTGACGGGGGATGGAGGGATTCACCCCTCCACTTT
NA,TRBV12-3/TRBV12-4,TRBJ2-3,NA,CASTTKETDTQYF,TGTGCCAGCACGACTAAAGAGACAGATACGCAGTATTTT
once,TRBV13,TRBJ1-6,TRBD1,CASSWTGSLSSPLHF,TGTGCCAGCAGCTGGACAGGGAGCCTAAGTTCACCCCTCCACTTT
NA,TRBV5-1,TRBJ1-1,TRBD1,CASSLFRTGNTEAFF,TGCGCCAGCAGCCTATTTAGGACAGGGAACACTGAAGCTTTCTTT
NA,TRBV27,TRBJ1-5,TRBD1,CASSSGTGFNQPQHF,TGTGCCAGCAGTTCCGGGACAGGATTTAATCAGCCCCAGCATTTT
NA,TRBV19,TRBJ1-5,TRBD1,CASSTGQDNQPQHF,TGTGCCAGTAGTACGGGACAGGATAATCAGCCCCAGCATTTT
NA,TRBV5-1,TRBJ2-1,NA,CASSLRGSSEQFF,TGCGCCAGCAGCTTGAGAGGGTCGAGTGAGCAGTTCTTC
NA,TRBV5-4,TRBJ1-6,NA,CASRVSGNSPLHF,TGTGCCAGCAGGGTTTCAGGGAATTCACCCCTCCACTTT
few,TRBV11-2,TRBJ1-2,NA,CASSPSDRYLYGYTF,TGTGCCAGCAGCCCTTCCGACAGATACCTCTATGGCTACACCTTC
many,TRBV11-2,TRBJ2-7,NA,CASSLGSGQRREQYF,TGTGCCAGCAGCTTAGGATCCGGACAACGGCGCGAGCAGTACTTC
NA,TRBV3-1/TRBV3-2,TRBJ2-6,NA,CASSQVEYSGANVLTF,TGTGCCAGCAGCCAAGTAGAGTACTCTGGGGCCAACGTCCTGACTTTC
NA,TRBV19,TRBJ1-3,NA,CASSALQDPSGNTIYF,TGTGCCAGTAGTGCGTTACAGGATCCCTCTGGAAACACCATATATTTT
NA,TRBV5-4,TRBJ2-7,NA,CASSLGNFGDEQYF,TGTGCCAGCAGCTTGGGGAACTTCGGGGACGAGCAGTACTTC